The subject of this entry is one TCR beta chain. The antigen is undetermined. This record belongs to a study of CD8+ T cells in alopecia areata. Alopecia areata patients provided lesional scalp punch biopsies and peripheral blood. This CDR3 is 15 amino acids long. Trimming stripped 6 bases from V and 0 bases from J, with 14 bases between. Germline V CDR1 and CDR2: SGHTA, FQGNSA. Study conclusions and caveats: Sequences from scalp samples also cover resident alphabeta T cells of normal skin. Affected lesional scalp, above all in alopecia totalis/universalis, was more clonal than normal scalp.

cDNA prepared by RNA extraction and subsequent reverse transcription served as the template for sequencing. Profiled with immunoSEQ multiplex PCR; TCRdb holds only in-frame clones, not every one. The sample records around 65,000 clones, approximately 46% being singletons. This receptor was identified in a human donor with alopecia areata. This specimen was CD8+ T cells sorted from blood, taken at week 0. The chain is built from TRBV7-2 and TRBJ2-5; TRBD2 might be the D (6 bases). CDR3 loop: CASRDGGTYQETQYF. The DNA for the CDR3 is TGTGCCAGCAGGGACGGCGGGACGTACCAAGAGACCCAGTACTTC.